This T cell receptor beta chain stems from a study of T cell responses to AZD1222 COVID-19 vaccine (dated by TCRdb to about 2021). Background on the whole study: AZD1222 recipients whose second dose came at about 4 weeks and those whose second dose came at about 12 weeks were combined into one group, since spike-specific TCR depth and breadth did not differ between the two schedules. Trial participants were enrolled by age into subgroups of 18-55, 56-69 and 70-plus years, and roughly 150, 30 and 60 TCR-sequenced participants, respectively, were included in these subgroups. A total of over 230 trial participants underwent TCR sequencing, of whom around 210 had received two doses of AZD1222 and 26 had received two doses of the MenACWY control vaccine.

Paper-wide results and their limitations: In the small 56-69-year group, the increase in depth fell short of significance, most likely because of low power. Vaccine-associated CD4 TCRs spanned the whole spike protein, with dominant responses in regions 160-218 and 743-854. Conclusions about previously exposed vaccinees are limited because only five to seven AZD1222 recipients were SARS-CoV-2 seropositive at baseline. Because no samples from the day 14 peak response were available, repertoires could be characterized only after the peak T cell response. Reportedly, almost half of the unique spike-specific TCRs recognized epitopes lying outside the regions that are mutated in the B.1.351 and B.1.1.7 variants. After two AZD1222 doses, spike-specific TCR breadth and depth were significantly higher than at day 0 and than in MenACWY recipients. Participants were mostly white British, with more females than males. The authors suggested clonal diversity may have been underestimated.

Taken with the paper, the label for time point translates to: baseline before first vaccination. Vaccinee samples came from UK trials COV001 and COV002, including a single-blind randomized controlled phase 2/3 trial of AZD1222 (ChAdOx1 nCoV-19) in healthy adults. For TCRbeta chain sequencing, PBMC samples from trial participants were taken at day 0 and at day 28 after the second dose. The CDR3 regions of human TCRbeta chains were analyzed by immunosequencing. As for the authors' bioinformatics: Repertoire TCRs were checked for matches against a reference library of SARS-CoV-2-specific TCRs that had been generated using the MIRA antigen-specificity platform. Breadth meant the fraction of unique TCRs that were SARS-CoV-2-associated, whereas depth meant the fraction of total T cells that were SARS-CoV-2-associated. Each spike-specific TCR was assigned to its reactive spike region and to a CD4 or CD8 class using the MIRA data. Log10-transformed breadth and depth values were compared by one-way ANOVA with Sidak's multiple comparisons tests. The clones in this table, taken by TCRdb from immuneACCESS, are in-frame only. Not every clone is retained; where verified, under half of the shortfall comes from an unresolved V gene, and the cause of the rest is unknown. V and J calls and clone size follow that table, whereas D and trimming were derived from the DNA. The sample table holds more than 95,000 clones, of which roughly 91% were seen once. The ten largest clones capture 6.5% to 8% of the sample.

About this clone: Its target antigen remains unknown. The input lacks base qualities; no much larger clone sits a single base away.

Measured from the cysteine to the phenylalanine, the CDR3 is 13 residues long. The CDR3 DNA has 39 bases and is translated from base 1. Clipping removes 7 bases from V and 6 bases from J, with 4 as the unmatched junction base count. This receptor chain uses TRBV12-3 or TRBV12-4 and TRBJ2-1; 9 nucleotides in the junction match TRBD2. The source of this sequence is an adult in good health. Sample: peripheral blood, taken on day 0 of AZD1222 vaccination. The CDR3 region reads CASTRGGFNEQFF. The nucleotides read TGTGCCAGCACGCGGGGGGGTTTCAATGAGCAGTTCTTC.